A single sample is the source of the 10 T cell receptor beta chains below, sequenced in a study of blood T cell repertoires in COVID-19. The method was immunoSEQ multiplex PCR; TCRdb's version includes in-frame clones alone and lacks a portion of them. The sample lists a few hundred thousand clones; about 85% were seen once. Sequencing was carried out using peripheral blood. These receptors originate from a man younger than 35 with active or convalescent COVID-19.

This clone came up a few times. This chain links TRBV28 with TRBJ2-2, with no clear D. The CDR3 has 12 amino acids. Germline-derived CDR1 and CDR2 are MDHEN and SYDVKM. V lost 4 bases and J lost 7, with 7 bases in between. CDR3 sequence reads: CASSYADGELFF. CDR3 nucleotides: TGTGCCAGCAGTTACGCGGACGGGGAGCTGTTTTTT.

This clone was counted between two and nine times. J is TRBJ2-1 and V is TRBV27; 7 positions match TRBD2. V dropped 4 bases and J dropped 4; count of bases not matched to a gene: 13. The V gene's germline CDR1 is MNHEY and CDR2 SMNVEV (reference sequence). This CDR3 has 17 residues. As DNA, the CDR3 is TGTGCCAGCAGTTCCGAACCTACCGGGACTACATACAATGAGCAGTTCTTC. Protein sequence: CASSSEPTGTTYNEQFF.

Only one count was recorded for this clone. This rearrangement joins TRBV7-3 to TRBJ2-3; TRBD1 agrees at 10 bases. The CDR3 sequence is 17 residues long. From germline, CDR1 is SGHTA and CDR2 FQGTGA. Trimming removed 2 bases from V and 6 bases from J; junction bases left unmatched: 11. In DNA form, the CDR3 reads TGTGCCAGCAGCTTAGGTTTGAGACAGGGGGCTCATGATACGCAGTATTTT. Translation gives CASSLGLRQGAHDTQYF.

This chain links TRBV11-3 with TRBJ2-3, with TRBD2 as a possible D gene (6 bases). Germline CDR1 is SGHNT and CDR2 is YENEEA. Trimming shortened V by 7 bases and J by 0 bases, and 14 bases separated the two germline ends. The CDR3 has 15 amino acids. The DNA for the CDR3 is TGTGCCAGCACCACGGGAGTTTCTAGCACAGATACGCAGTATTTT. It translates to CASTTGVSSTDTQYF.

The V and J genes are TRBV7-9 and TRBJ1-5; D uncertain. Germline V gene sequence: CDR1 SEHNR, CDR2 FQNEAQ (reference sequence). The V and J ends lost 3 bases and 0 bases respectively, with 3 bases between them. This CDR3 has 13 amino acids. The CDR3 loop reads CASSFNSNQPQHF. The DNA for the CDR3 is TGTGCCAGCAGCTTTAATAGCAATCAGCCCCAGCATTTT.

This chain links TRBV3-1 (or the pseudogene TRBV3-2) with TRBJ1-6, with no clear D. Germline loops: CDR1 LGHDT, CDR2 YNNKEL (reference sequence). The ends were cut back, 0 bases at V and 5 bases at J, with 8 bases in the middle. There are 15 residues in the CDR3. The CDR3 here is CASSQDGGHNSPLHF. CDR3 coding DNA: TGTGCCAGCAGCCAAGATGGAGGACATAATTCACCCCTCCACTTT.

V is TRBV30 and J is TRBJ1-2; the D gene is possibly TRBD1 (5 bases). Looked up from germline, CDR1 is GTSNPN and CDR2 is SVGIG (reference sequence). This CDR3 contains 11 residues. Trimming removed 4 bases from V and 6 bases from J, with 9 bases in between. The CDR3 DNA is TGTGCCTGGACGGAGGGGCATGGCTACACCTTC. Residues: CAWTEGHGYTF. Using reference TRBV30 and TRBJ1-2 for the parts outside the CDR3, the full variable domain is SQTIHQWPATLVQPVGSPLSLECTVEGTSNPNLYWYRQAAGRGLQLLFYSVGIGQISSEVPQNLSASRPQDRQFILSSKKLLLSDSGFYLCAWTEGHGYTFGSGTRLTVV.

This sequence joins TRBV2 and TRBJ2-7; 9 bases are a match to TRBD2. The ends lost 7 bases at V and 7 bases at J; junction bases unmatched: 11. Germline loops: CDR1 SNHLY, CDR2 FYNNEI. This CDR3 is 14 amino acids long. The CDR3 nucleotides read TGTGCCAGCAAAGTTAGCGGGGGTACAGGGGAGCAGTACTTC. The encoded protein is CASKVSGGTGEQYF. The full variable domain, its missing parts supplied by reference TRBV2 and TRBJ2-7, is EPEVTQTPSHQVTQMGQEVILRCVPISNHLYFYWYRQILGQKVEFLVSFYNNEISEKSEIFDDQFSVERPDGSNFTLKIRSTKLEDSAMYFCASKVSGGTGEQYFGPGTRLTVT.

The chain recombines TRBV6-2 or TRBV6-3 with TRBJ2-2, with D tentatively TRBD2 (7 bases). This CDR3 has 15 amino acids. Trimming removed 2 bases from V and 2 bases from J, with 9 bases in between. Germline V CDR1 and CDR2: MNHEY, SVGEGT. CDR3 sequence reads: CASSYGGGNTGELFF. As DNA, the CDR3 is TGTGCCAGCAGTTACGGGGGGGGCAACACCGGGGAGCTGTTTTTT.

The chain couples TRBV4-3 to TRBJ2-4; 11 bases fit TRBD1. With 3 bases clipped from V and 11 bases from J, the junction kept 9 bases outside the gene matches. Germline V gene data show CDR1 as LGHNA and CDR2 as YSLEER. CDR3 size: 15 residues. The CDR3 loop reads CASSQGQGEWYVQYF. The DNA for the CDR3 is TGCGCCAGCAGCCAGGGACAGGGGGAATGGTATGTTCAGTACTTC.